The clone carrying this T cell receptor beta chain has more than one count but fewer than ten. Antigen unknown. This CDR3 comprises 14 residues. The V gene end was trimmed by 7 bases and the J gene end by 8 bases; junction bases not matched to a gene: 8. From germline, CDR1 is LNHNV and CDR2 YYDKDF (reference sequence). Expressed TCRB transcripts were sequenced after all isolated RNA was converted to cDNA. Sequencing was performed with immunoSEQ multiplex PCR; in TCRdb, only in-frame clones are kept and a portion is missing. The top ten clones hold about 0.087% of a sample with 620,000 or so clones, around 15% of them seen once. This entry comes from a study of beta chain features in type 1 diabetes. The overall study: Sorted cells numbering over 95,000,000 were examined across all samples.

Points from the study as a whole: Over-representation of high TCR-expressing cells was a possible consequence of cDNA sequencing. It was possible that PCR favored shorter templates, equally so in patients and controls.

The chain links TRBV15 to TRBJ1-1; 12 nucleotides line up with TRBD1. Sequencing was carried out using naive CD4+ T cells from blood. This sequence originates from a man between 18 and 35 years old in good health. The CDR3 is CATTEGTGGAEAFF. As DNA, the CDR3 is TGTGCCACCACAGAGGGGACAGGGGGCGCGGAAGCTTTCTTT.